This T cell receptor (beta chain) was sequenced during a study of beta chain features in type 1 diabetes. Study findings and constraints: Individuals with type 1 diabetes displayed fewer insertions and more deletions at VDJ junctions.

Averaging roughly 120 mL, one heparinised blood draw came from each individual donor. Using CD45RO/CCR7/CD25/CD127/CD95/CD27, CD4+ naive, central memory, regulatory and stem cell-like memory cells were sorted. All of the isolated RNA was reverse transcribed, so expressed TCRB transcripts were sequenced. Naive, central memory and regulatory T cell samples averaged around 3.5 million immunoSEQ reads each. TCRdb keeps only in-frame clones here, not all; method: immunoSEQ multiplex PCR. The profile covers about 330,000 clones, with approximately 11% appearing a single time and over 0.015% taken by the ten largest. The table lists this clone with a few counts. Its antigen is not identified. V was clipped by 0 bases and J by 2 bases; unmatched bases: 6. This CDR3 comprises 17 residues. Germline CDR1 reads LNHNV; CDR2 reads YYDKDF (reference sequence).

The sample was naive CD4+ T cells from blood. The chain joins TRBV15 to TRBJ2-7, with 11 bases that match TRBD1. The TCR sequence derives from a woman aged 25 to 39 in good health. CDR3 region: CATSRDFGTGGTYEQYF. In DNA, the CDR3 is TGTGCCACCAGCAGAGATTTTGGGACAGGGGGGACCTACGAGCAGTACTTC.